Here is one TCR beta chain with its context. Its antigen is undetermined. 5'RACE primed at constant segments yielded TCR alpha and TCR beta cDNA libraries bearing sample barcodes and UMIs. TCRdb passed the 5' RACE reads through MiXCR, listing each CDR3 protein once. There are 300,000 to 400,000 distinct CDR3 sequences in the sample; about 21% occur only once, and around 12% lies in the top ten. This record comes from a study of T-cell memory formation after mild COVID-19. About the study: Each donor largely had its own TCR clusters. Study conclusions and caveats: Researchers report contracting CD4+ clones mostly in CM and EM, with CD8+ clones in EMRA. Memory cells collected pre-infection included some clones that later responded, suggesting cross-reactive memory joined.

The length of the CDR3 is 14 residues. Germline-derived CDR1 and CDR2 are MNHEY and SVGAGI. V dropped 4 bases and J dropped 2 bases, with 11 bases sitting between them. What was sequenced was PBMCs or a T cell subset sorted from them (not recorded which). The chain carries TRBV6-5 and TRBJ2-5, with D possibly matching TRBD2 (5 bases). The sequence derives from an adult woman who had mild COVID-19 (a few samples of this study predate the infection). Cell type and time point are not known. In nucleotides, the CDR3 is TGTGCCAGCAGTTTAACTAGATTACAAGAGACCCAGTACTTC. Its translation: CASSLTRLQETQYF.